A selection of T cell receptor beta chains follows, all from one sample in a study of beta chain features in type 1 diabetes. Some clones are missing from TCRdb's copy, which holds only in-frame ones; the method was immunoSEQ multiplex PCR. The profile shows around 250,000 clones, roughly two thirds of them singletons. Sequencing input: naive CD4+ T cells from blood. The source is a man younger than 45 in good health. CDR3s include the opening cysteine and the closing phenylalanine or tryptophan. The D gene is left open where the match is weak. The size entry is marked missing in some rows and otherwise reads once, few, many or a size class.

.,.,TRBV30,12,TRBJ2-6,CALSSGANVLTF,TGTGCCCTCTCCTCTGGGGCCAACGTCCTGACTTTC
.,few,TRBV4-1,16,TRBJ2-5,CASSLQGSRELETQYF,TGCGCCAGCAGCCTACAAGGGAGCAGGGAGTTAGAGACCCAGTACTTC
TRBD2,few,TRBV4-2,16,TRBJ2-1,CASSQDTSGSYNEQFF,TGTGCCAGCAGCCAGGATACTAGCGGGAGCTACAATGAGCAGTTCTTC
.,.,TRBV7-2,14,TRBJ2-1,CASSLRGTGSEQFF,TGTGCCAGCAGCTTACGCGGGACTGGCAGTGAGCAGTTCTTC
.,.,TRBV9,16,TRBJ2-2,CASSVSSGANTGELFF,TGTGCCAGCAGCGTATCTTCGGGAGCAAACACCGGGGAGCTGTTTTTT
TRBD2,few,TRBV11-2,17,TRBJ2-7,CASSPFSGRPHSYEQYF,TGTGCCAGCAGCCCGTTTAGCGGGAGACCACACTCCTACGAGCAGTACTTC
TRBD2,.,TRBV2,15,TRBJ2-5,CASTPGGDFRETQYF,TGTGCCAGCACCCCGGGGGGTGATTTTCGAGAGACCCAGTACTTC
.,.,TRBV29-1,13,TRBJ2-1,CSVRQVLNHEQFF,TGCAGCGTTCGCCAGGTTTTGAACCATGAGCAGTTCTTC
.,.,TRBV10-3,11,TRBJ2-7,CAISGPYEQYF,TGTGCCATCAGTGGCCCCTACGAGCAGTACTTC
.,few,TRBV30,13,TRBJ2-5,CAWSPTGKETQYF,TGTGCCTGGAGTCCCACAGGGAAGGAGACCCAGTACTTC
.,.,TRBV30,14,TRBJ1-1,CAWSVLGVNTEAFF,TGTGCCTGGAGTGTACTTGGCGTAAACACTGAAGCTTTCTTT
.,.,TRBV23-1,12,TRBJ2-3,CASSPNSYTQYF,TGCGCCAGCAGTCCTAACAGTTATACGCAGTATTTT
.,few,TRBV7-9,13,TRBJ1-6,CASRPYYNSPLHF,TGTGCCAGCAGGCCTTACTATAATTCACCCCTCCACTTT
.,few,TRBV11-2,17,TRBJ2-5,CASSLGSQRPYQETQYF,TGTGCCAGCAGCTTAGGGTCACAGAGACCGTACCAAGAGACCCAGTACTTC
TRBD1,few,TRBV18,15,TRBJ2-1,CASSPRTGSPHEQFF,TGTGCCAGCTCACCGAGGACAGGGTCCCCACATGAGCAGTTCTTC
.,once,TRBV7-2,14,TRBJ2-5,CASSFGGIIETQYF,TGTGCCAGCAGCTTTGGGGGGATCATTGAGACCCAGTACTTC
.,.,TRBV30,12,TRBJ1-1,CAWNHMNTEAFF,TGTGCCTGGAATCATATGAACACTGAAGCTTTCTTT
.,.,TRBV29-1,13,TRBJ2-3,CSVEAGGTDTQYF,TGCAGCGTGGAGGCTGGTGGCACAGATACGCAGTATTTT
.,few,TRBV19,17,TRBJ2-1,CASSMGVRGGPNNEQFF,TGTGCCAGTAGTATGGGGGTGCGCGGGGGCCCCAACAATGAGCAGTTCTTC
TRBD2,few,TRBV4-3,17,TRBJ2-7,CASSQELAGGILYEQYF,TGCGCCAGCAGCCAAGAGCTAGCGGGAGGAATTTTGTACGAGCAGTACTTC
TRBD1,.,TRBV25-1,18,TRBJ2-7,CASSAPGTGRGYSYEQYF,TGTGCCAGCAGTGCCCCCGGGACAGGTAGAGGGTATTCCTACGAGCAGTACTTC
.,few,TRBV2,14,TRBJ2-3,CASSERGPGNTQYF,TGTGCCAGCAGTGAGCGGGGTCCCGGGAATACGCAGTATTTT
.,.,TRBV30,11,TRBJ1-2,CAWSVGAGYTF,TGTGCCTGGAGTGTAGGGGCTGGCTACACCTTC
.,few,TRBV30,13,TRBJ2-1,CAFNTDSYNEQFF,TGTGCCTTCAACACGGACTCCTACAATGAGCAGTTCTTC
.,.,TRBV5-6,15,TRBJ2-3,CASSLVSGGTDTQYF,TGTGCCAGCAGCTTGGTGTCAGGGGGCACAGATACGCAGTATTTT
.,few,TRBV28,14,TRBJ2-7,CASRTPGQDYEQYF,TGTGCCAGCAGGACTCCGGGACAAGACTACGAGCAGTACTTC
TRBD2,.,TRBV4-1,13,TRBJ2-1,CASSQVAGYEQFF,TGCGCCAGCAGCCAGGTAGCGGGGTATGAGCAGTTCTTC
TRBD1,.,TRBV5-6,14,TRBJ1-6,CASSQGQTNSALHF,TGTGCCAGCAGCCAGGGACAGACTAATTCGGCCCTCCACTTT
.,few,TRBV6-5,16,TRBJ2-6,CASSYSLSSGANVLTF,TGTGCCAGCAGTTACTCTTTATCCTCTGGGGCCAACGTCCTGACTTTC
.,few,TRBV5-6,14,TRBJ2-5,CASSLQPGAETQYF,TGTGCCAGCAGCCTGCAGCCAGGGGCAGAGACCCAGTACTTC
TRBD2,few,TRBV5-1,16,TRBJ2-1,CASSRALAGSNNEQFF,TGCGCCAGCAGCCGCGCCCTAGCGGGATCCAACAATGAGCAGTTCTTC
TRBD2,.,TRBV6-5,15,TRBJ2-1,CASRQLAGGLDEQFF,TGTGCCAGCAGGCAACTAGCGGGAGGTTTGGATGAGCAGTTCTTC
TRBD2,.,TRBV4-2,18,TRBJ2-1,CASSQGYLGGGLYNEQFF,TGTGCCAGCAGCCAAGGCTACTTGGGCGGGGGGTTATACAATGAGCAGTTCTTC
TRBD1,.,TRBV27,13,TRBJ2-7,CASRDRGFREQYF,TGTGCCAGCAGGGACAGGGGGTTTCGCGAGCAGTACTTC
TRBD2,.,TRBV29-1,13,TRBJ2-7,CSVETSGSYEQYF,TGCAGCGTTGAGACTAGCGGGAGCTACGAGCAGTACTTC
.,.,TRBV5-1,15,TRBJ1-2,CASSPGLDSNYGYTF,TGCGCCAGCAGCCCTGGGCTGGACAGTAACTATGGCTACACCTTC
.,once,TRBV5-4,14,TRBJ1-5,CASSLMASNQPQHF,TGTGCCAGCAGCTTGATGGCGAGCAATCAGCCCCAGCATTTT
TRBD2,.,TRBV25-1,13,TRBJ2-7,CASRRGLAGRMYF,TGTGCCAGCAGGCGGGGACTAGCGGGGAGAATGTACTTC
TRBD1,.,TRBV14,15,TRBJ2-5,CASSLGQGFGETQYF,TGTGCCAGCAGCCTGGGACAGGGCTTCGGCGAGACCCAGTACTTC
.,few,TRBV30,14,TRBJ2-3,CALLGRAGGDTQYF,TGTGCCCTACTAGGGCGAGCGGGTGGAGATACGCAGTATTTT
.,.,TRBV15,14,TRBJ2-7,CATSRQREGGEQYF,TGTGCCACCAGTCGACAGCGAGAAGGAGGCGAGCAGTACTTC
TRBD2,.,TRBV11-2,16,TRBJ2-3,CASSLGASGDTDTQYF,TGTGCCAGCAGCTTAGGCGCTAGCGGGGACACAGATACGCAGTATTTT
.,.,TRBV12-5,16,TRBJ2-3,CASGLDHSAAGGTQYF,TGTGCTAGTGGTTTGGACCATAGCGCGGCCGGGGGTACGCAGTATTTT
.,.,TRBV7-2,15,TRBJ1-3,CASSYSAGTGNTIYF,TGTGCCAGCAGCTACAGTGCGGGGACTGGAAACACCATATATTTT